This T cell receptor beta chain was found in a study of blood T cell repertoires in COVID-19. At the level of the study: Acute and convalescent COVID-19 samples came from the United States, Italy and Spain. T cells, B-cell-depleted T cells, or PBMCs provided the cDNA or gDNA that served as material.

Researchers sorted participants into cohorts using their self-reported clinical history. Authors' data handling: Estimation of nucleated cell counts was performed using reference gene primer amplification. Sequencing used immunoSEQ multiplex PCR; TCRdb keeps in-frame clones, though not all of them. From that table come the V and J calls and clone size; the DNA was used to work out D and trimming. The table lists 150,000 to 200,000 clones, approximately 85% of them singletons, with roughly 9% in the top ten. This TCR was sampled from a woman aged 18-30 years who had recovered from COVID-19. Source material: PBMCs or T cells enriched from blood (not recorded which).

For the CDR3, the DNA is TGCGCCAGCAGTCGACTAGCGGGGGGGAGGAATGAGCAGTTCTTC. Translation gives CASSRLAGGRNEQFF. The chain employs TRBV10-1 and TRBJ2-1, with TRBD2 identical over 14 bases. Germline trimming cut 5 bases from V and 7 bases from J; bases unmatched to any gene: 4. From germline, CDR1 is WNHNN and CDR2 SYGVQD (reference sequence). This CDR3 has 15 amino acids.